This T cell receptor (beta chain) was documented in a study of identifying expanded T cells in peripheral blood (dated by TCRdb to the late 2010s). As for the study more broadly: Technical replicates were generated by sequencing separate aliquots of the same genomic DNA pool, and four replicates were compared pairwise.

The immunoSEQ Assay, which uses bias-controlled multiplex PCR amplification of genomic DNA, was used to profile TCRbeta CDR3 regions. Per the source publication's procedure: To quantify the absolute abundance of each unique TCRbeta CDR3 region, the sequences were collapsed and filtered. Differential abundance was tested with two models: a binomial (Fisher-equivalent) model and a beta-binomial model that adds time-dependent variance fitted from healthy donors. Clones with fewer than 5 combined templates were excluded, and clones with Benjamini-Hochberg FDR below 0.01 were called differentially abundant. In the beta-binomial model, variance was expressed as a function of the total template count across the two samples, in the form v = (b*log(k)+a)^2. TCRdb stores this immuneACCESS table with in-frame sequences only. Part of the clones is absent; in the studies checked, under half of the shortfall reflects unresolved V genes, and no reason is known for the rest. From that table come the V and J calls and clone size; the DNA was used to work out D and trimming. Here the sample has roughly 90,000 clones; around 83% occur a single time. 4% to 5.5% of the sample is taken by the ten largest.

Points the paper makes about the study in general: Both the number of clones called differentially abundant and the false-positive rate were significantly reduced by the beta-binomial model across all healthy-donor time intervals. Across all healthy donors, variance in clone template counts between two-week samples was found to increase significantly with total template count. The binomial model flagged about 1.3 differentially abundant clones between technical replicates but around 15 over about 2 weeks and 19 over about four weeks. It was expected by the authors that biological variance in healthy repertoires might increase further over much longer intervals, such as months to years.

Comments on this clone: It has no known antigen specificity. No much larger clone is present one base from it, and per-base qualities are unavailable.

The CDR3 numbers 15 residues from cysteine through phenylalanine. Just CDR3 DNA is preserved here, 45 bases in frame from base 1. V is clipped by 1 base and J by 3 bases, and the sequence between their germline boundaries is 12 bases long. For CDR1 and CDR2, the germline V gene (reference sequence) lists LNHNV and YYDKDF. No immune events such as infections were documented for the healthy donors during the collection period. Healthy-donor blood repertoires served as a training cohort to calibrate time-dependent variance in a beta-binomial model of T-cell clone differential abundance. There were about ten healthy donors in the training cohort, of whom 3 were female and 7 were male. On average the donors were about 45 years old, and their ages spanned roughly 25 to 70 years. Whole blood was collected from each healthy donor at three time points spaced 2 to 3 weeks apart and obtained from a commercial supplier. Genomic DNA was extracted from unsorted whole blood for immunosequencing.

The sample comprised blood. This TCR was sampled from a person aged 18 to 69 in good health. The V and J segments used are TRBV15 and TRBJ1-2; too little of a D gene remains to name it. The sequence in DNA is TGTGCCACCAGCAGAGCGGAAGAGGGCCACTATGGCTACACCTTC. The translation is CATSRAEEGHYGYTF.